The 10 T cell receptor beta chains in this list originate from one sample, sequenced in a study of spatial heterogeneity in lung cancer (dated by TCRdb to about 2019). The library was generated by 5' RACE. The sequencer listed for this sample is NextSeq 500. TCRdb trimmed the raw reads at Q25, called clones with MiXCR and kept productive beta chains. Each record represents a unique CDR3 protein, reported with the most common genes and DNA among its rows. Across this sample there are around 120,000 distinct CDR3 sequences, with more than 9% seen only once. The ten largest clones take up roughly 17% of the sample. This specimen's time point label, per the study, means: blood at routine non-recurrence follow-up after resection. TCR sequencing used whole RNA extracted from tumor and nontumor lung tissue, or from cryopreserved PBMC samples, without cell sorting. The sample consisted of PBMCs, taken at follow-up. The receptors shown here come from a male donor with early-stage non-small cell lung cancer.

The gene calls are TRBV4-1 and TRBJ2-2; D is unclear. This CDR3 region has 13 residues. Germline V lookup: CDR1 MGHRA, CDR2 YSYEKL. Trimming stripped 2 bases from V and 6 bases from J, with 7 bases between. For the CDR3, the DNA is TGCGCCAGCAGCCAAAGGGTGCCCGGGGAGCTGTTTTTT. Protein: CASSQRVPGELFF.

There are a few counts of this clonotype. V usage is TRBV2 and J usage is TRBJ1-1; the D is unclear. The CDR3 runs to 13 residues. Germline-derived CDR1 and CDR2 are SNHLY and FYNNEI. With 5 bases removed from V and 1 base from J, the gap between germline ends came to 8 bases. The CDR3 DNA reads TGTGCCAGCAGTCAGACTGCGAACACTGAAGCTTTCTTT. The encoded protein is CASSQTANTEAFF.

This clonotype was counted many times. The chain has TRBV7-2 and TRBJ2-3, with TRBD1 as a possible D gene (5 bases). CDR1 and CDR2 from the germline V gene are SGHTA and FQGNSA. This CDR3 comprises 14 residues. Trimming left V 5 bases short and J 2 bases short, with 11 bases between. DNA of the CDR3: TGTGCCAGCAGCCCCTGGACAATCACAGATACGCAGTATTTT. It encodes CASSPWTITDTQYF.

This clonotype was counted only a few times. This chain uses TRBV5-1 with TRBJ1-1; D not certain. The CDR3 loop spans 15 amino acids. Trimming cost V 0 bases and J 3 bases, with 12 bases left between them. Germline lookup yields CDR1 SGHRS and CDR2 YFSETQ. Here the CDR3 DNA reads TGCGCCAGCAGCTTGGTTGGCAATGTGGACACTGAAGCTTTCTTT. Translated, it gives CASSLVGNVDTEAFF.

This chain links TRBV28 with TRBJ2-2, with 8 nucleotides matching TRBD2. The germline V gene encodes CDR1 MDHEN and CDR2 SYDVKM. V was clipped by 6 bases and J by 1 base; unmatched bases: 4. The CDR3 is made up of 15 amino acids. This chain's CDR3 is CASSRAGVNTGELFF. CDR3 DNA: TGTGCCAGCAGCAGAGCGGGGGTGAACACCGGGGAGCTGTTTTTT.

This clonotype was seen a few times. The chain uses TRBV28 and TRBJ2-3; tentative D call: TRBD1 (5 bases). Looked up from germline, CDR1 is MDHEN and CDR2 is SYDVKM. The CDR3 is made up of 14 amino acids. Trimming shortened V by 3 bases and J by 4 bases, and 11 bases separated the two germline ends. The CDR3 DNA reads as TGTGCCAGCAGTTTTTTAGGGGCGGCAGATACGCAGTATTTT. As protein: CASSFLGAADTQYF.

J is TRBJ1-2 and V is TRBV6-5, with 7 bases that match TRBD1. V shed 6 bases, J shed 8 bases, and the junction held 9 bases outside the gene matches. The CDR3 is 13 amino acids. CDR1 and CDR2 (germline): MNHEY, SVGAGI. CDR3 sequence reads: CASRFGQVEGYTF. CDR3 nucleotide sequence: TGTGCCAGCAGATTCGGACAGGTTGAAGGCTACACCTTC.

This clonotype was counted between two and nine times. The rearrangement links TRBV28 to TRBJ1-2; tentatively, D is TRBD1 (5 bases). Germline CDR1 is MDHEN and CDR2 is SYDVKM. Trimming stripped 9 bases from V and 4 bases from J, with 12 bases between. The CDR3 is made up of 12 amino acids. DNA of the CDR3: TGTGCCAGTCACCCGGGGCTCTATGGCTACACCTTC. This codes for CASHPGLYGYTF.

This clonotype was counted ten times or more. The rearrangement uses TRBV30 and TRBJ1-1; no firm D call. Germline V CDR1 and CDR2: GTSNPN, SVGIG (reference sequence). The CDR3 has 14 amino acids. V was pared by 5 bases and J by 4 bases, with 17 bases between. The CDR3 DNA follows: TGTGCCTGGTTGGGCAAGGGTTTACCCACTGAAGCTTTCTTT. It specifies CAWLGKGLPTEAFF.

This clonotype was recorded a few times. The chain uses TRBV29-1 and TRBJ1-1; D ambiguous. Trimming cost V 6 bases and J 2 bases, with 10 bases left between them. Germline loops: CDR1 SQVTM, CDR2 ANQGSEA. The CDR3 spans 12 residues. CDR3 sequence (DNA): TGCAGCGTGCAAGGCGGAAACACTGAAGCTTTCTTT. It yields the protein CSVQGGNTEAFF.